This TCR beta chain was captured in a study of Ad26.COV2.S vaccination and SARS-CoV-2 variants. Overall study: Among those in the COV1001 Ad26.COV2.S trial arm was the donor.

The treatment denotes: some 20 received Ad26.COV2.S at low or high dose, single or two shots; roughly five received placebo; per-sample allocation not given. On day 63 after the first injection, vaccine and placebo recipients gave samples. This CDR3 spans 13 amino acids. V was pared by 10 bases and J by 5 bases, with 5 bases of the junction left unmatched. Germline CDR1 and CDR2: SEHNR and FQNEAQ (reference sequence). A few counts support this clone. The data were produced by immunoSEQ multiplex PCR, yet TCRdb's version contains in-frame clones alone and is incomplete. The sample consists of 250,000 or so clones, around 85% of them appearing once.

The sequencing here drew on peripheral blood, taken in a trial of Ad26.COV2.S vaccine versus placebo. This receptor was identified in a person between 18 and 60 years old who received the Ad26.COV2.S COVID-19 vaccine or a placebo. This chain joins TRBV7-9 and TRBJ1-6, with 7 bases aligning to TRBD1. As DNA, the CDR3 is TGTGCCATAGTGGGACAGAATAATTCACCCCTCCACTTT. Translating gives CAIVGQNNSPLHF.